Following are 28 T cell receptor beta chains from one sample sequenced in a study of T cells expressing NK-cell markers. TCRdb reanalyzed the 5' RACE reads, giving one entry per CDR3 protein sequence and no DNA. The sample table sets out over 100,000 distinct CDR3 sequences. Sequencing used blood T cells: a sorted CD56 or NKG2C T cell subset, CD4+ or CD8+ T cells, or bulk PBMC T cells (not recorded which). The source is a woman between 18 and 75 years old in good health.

The rearrangement links TRBV4-3 to TRBJ2-1; the TCRdb D gene call, TRBD2, has no DNA to confirm it. Germline CDR1 LGHNA, CDR2 YSLEER. The length of the CDR3 is 13 residues. The CDR3 loop reads CASRGPTENEQFF.

The genes are TRBV7-2 and TRBJ2-5; TCRdb's D call, TRBD1, is unchecked because there is no DNA. Looked up from germline, CDR1 is SGHTA and CDR2 is FQGNSA. The CDR3 totals 17 residues. The CDR3 sequence is CASSQRLGLPGQETQYF.

This chain links TRBV4-1 with TRBJ1-1; the D gene TCRdb calls, TRBD1, cannot be checked with no DNA. Germline V gives CDR1 MGHRA, CDR2 YSYEKL. CDR3 size: 15 residues. The CDR3 is CASKQGALMNTEAFF.

This chain links TRBV30 with TRBJ2-5. Germline CDR1 is GTSNPN and CDR2 is SVGIG (reference sequence). CDR3 size: 12 residues. CDR3 sequence reads: CAWSSIEETQYF.

The J gene is TRBJ2-3, the V gene TRBV27; TCRdb's D gene call, TRBD2, goes unchecked for lack of DNA. The CDR3 runs 15 residues. The germline CDR1 and CDR2 sequences are MNHEY and SMNVEV (reference sequence). This chain's CDR3 is CASSPTSGVTDTQYF.

CDR3: CASSFRVRGLDTQYF. The rearrangement joins TRBV28 to TRBJ2-3. CDR3 length equals 15 residues. Germline-derived CDR1 and CDR2 are MDHEN and SYDVKM.

The V call is TRBV7-9, the J call TRBJ2-3; TCRdb outputs TRBD1, but without DNA this stays unchecked. CDR3 length: 15 residues. The germline V gene has CDR1 SEHNR and CDR2 FQNEAQ (reference sequence). The CDR3 loop reads CASSSRGGPTDTQYF.

V gene TRBV9 combines with J gene TRBJ1-1. In germline, CDR1 is SGDLS, CDR2 YYNGEE. The length of the CDR3 is 14 residues. This chain's CDR3 is CASSVWAEGTEAFF. Variable domain in full (rest from reference TRBV9 and TRBJ1-1): DSGVTQTPKHLITATGQRVTLRCSPRSGDLSVYWYQQSLDQGLQFLIQYYNGEERAKGNILERFSAQQFPDLHSELNLSSLELGDSALYFCASSVWAEGTEAFFGQGTRLTVV.

The chain employs TRBV5-8 and TRBJ2-7; the D gene TCRdb calls, TRBD2, cannot be checked with no DNA. The CDR3 has 15 amino acids. Germline loops: CDR1 SGHTS, CDR2 YDEGEE. This chain's CDR3 is CASSYGLASTYEQYF.

The chain carries TRBV11-1 and TRBJ2-3; as DNA is missing, the TRBD1 call by TCRdb cannot be tested. CDR3 length: 19 residues. The germline V gene has CDR1 SGHAT and CDR2 FQDESV (reference sequence). The CDR3: CASSLVWPPGTDYTDTQYF. Using reference TRBV11-1 and TRBJ2-3 for the parts outside the CDR3, the full variable domain is EAEVAQSPRYKITEKSQAVAFWCDPISGHATLYWYRQILGQGPELLVQFQDESVVDDSQLPKDRFSAERLKGVDSTLKIQPAELGDSAMYLCASSLVWPPGTDYTDTQYFGPGTRLTVL.

The chain is built from TRBV7-8 and TRBJ2-1; TCRdb's D gene call, TRBD2, goes unchecked for lack of DNA. The CDR3 spans 14 residues. Germline V gene data show CDR1 as SGHVS and CDR2 as FQNEAQ. The CDR3 protein is CASSPGTSGSEQFF.

This chain joins TRBV5-1 and TRBJ2-1; TCRdb's assignment of TRBD1 cannot be checked, as there is no DNA. Germline lookup yields CDR1 SGHRS and CDR2 YFSETQ. This CDR3 spans 17 amino acids. CDR3 amino acids: CASSLGQGPLAHNEQFF.

This rearrangement joins TRBV10-3 to TRBJ2-5; TCRdb proposes TRBD1, but this gene call is untestable without DNA. The length of the CDR3 is 14 residues. Germline assignment: CDR1 ENHRY and CDR2 SYGVKD. The CDR3 spells CATRDRVAIKTQYF.

The chain links TRBV4-3 to TRBJ1-1; TCRdb's D gene call, TRBD1, goes unchecked for lack of DNA. The CDR3 has 16 amino acids. The germline V gene encodes CDR1 LGHNA and CDR2 YSLEER. CDR3 residues: CASSQAEWGDRNEAFF.

This chain joins TRBV7-2 and TRBJ2-1; lacking DNA, the TRBD1 call made by TCRdb goes unchecked. The CDR3 is 14 amino acids. Germline V lookup: CDR1 SGHTA, CDR2 FQGNSA. The CDR3 spells CASSFVGVYNEQFF.

This chain connects TRBV20-1 to TRBJ2-7; TCRdb proposes TRBD2, but this gene call is untestable without DNA. Looked up from germline, CDR1 is DFQATT and CDR2 is SNEGSKA (reference sequence). The CDR3 totals 16 residues. The CDR3 is CSARVESGRTSYEQYF.

This chain links TRBV21-1 with TRBJ2-7. TRBV21-1 is annotated as a pseudogene. The CDR3 has 13 amino acids. The CDR3 spells CASSKVREYEQYF.

J is TRBJ1-4 and V is TRBV7-8. The CDR3 has 17 residues. Germline lookup yields CDR1 SGHVS and CDR2 FQNEAQ. The CDR3: CASSLALGEESNEKLFF.

The chain recombines TRBV7-3 with TRBJ2-3. Germline CDR1 is SGHTA and CDR2 is FQGTGA. The CDR3 runs to 15 residues. The CDR3 loop is CASSLISGYTDTQYF.

The chain has TRBV27 and TRBJ1-1. The CDR3 covers 16 residues. CDR1 and CDR2 from the germline V gene are MNHEY and SMNVEV (reference sequence). The CDR3 protein is CASRPGLWRANTEAFF.

The rearrangement links TRBV5-6 to TRBJ2-5; the TCRdb call, TRBD1, lacks DNA for checking. This CDR3 spans 14 amino acids. From germline, CDR1 is SGHDT and CDR2 YYEEEE. CDR3 residues: CASSFDPQGETQYF. Complete variable domain (other parts from reference TRBV5-6 and TRBJ2-5): DAGVTQSPTHLIKTRGQQVTLRCSPKSGHDTVSWYQQALGQGPQFIFQYYEEEERQRGNFPDRFSGHQFPNYSSELNVNALLLGDSALYLCASSFDPQGETQYFGPGTRLLVL.

V gene TRBV5-1 combines with J gene TRBJ2-1; TCRdb's D gene call, TRBD1, goes unchecked for lack of DNA. The CDR3 length is 18 residues. Germline loops: CDR1 SGHRS, CDR2 YFSETQ. CDR3 protein: CASSWPSGDPHRGGEQFF.

The rearrangement uses TRBV7-3 and TRBJ2-3; TCRdb's D call of TRBD2 is untestable without DNA. CDR1 and CDR2 (germline): SGHTA, FQGTGA. The CDR3 spans 15 residues. This CDR3 reads CASSPGTAAGDTQYF.

The V gene is TRBV5-1, the J gene TRBJ2-7; the TRBD1 assignment by TCRdb is unverifiable without DNA. The V gene's germline CDR1 is SGHRS and CDR2 YFSETQ. The CDR3 spans 20 residues. The CDR3 sequence: CASSLDPGTGSSHRATEQYF.

The chain has TRBV19 and TRBJ1-1; the D call from TCRdb, TRBD1, cannot be confirmed without DNA. The CDR3 is made up of 13 amino acids. Germline-derived CDR1 and CDR2 are LNHDA and SQIVND (reference sequence). This chain's CDR3 is CASSPGGGSEAFF.

The chain couples TRBV3-1 to TRBJ2-3; TCRdb gives TRBD2 as the D gene, but with no DNA this cannot be confirmed. Germline loops: CDR1 LGHDT, CDR2 YNNKEL (reference sequence). The CDR3 spans 16 residues. CDR3: CASSPWTSGSTDTQYF.

The chain couples TRBV4-3 to TRBJ2-2. This CDR3 comprises 11 residues. Germline V gene lookup returns CDR1 LGHNA and CDR2 YSLEER. The CDR3 protein is CASSQTGELFF.

The genes are TRBV5-1 and TRBJ2-5; TCRdb proposes TRBD1, but this gene call is untestable without DNA. Per germline, CDR1 SGHRS and CDR2 YFSETQ. The CDR3 is made up of 15 amino acids. This CDR3 is CASGTTGSRQETQYF.